Below are 27 T cell receptor beta chains sequenced from a single sample in a study of T cell repertoires in Merkel cell carcinoma. Clones were sequenced by immunoSEQ multiplex PCR, and TCRdb holds only the in-frame ones, with some missing. The sample lists 11,000 to 15,000 clones; 76% were seen once. Sequenced material: tumor tissue. The receptor set was obtained from an adult with Merkel cell carcinoma.

A single count supports this clone. The chain combines TRBV6-4 with TRBJ1-5; D call uncertain. Germline V gene data show CDR1 as MRHNA and CDR2 as SNTAGT. Trimming pared 4 bases from V and 4 bases from J, leaving 5 bases between. CDR3 length equals 12 residues. CDR3 in DNA: TGTGCCAGCAGTGCGAAAAATCAGCCCCAGCATTTT. Encoded protein: CASSAKNQPQHF.

This clone was picked up a small number of times. The genes are TRBV28 and TRBJ2-1; D might be TRBD1 (6 bases). The CDR3 runs to 15 residues. V shed 5 bases and J shed 4 bases, with 15 bases lying between them. Germline V CDR1 and CDR2: MDHEN, SYDVKM. CDR3 sequence reads: CASSPNTGNYNEQFF. CDR3 in DNA: TGTGCCAGCAGTCCCAATACAGGGAATTACAATGAGCAGTTCTTC.

The genes are TRBV28 and TRBJ2-7; 11 bases fit TRBD1. Trimming at V came to 5 bases and at J to 2 bases, leaving 11 bases not matched to a gene. Germline V CDR1 and CDR2: MDHEN, SYDVKM. The CDR3 runs to 17 residues. CDR3 amino acids: CASSRGGQGVRPYEQYF. CDR3 bases: TGTGCCAGCAGTCGAGGGGGACAGGGGGTTCGCCCCTACGAGCAGTACTTC.

This sequence joins TRBV28 and TRBJ2-1; D tentatively fits TRBD1 or TRBD2 (5 bases each). CDR1 is MDHEN, CDR2 SYDVKM, per germline. Between the trimmed V and J ends, which lost 5 bases and 3 bases, there was a span of 17 bases. The CDR3 is made up of 16 amino acids. CDR3 in DNA: TGTGCCAGCAGTCATCCGGGACGGTTGGACTACAATGAGCAGTTCTTC. Translating gives CASSHPGRLDYNEQFF.

The rearrangement links TRBV19 to TRBJ2-7; TRBD2 aligns across 8 bases. CDR3 size: 15 residues. From germline, CDR1 is LNHDA and CDR2 SQIVND (reference sequence). The V gene end was trimmed by 3 bases and the J gene end by 1 base; junction bases not matched to a gene: 5. DNA for the CDR3: TGTGCCAGTAGTATCGGGCGGGGGGTTTCCTACGAGCAGTACTTC. Translating it yields CASSIGRGVSYEQYF.

The chain links TRBV5-1 to TRBJ1-1; weak D call: TRBD1 (5 bases). Trimming stripped 3 bases from V and 2 bases from J, with 11 bases between. The CDR3 sequence is 14 residues long. Per germline, CDR1 SGHRS and CDR2 YFSETQ. The CDR3 DNA reads as TGCGCCAGCAGCTCCACAGACAGAAACACTGAAGCTTTCTTT. Residues: CASSSTDRNTEAFF.

The J gene is TRBJ2-6, the V gene TRBV5-1; D is unclear. V was shortened by 0 bases and J by 3 bases, with 4 bases between the two germline ends. The CDR3 covers 14 residues. Germline values: CDR1 SGHRS, CDR2 YFSETQ. The CDR3: CASSLAVGANVLTF. The CDR3 DNA reads TGCGCCAGCAGCTTGGCCGTTGGGGCCAACGTCCTGACTTTC.

CDR3 sequence reads: CASSEAVGGNQPQHF. CDR3 in DNA: TGTGCCAGCAGTGAAGCGGTCGGCGGAAACCAGCCCCAGCATTTT. The chain combines TRBV6-1 with TRBJ1-5; no clear D. The germline gives CDR1 MNHNS, CDR2 SASEGT. Trimming took 0 bases from V and 7 from J, leaving 13 bases between them. The CDR3 extends over 15 amino acids.

V gene TRBV23-1 combines with J gene TRBJ1-2; 8 bases agree with TRBD1. TRBV23-1 is noted as an ORF with a role that remains uncertain. The CDR3 has 15 amino acids. V shed 8 bases, J shed 1 base, and the junction held 9 bases outside the gene matches. Written as DNA, the CDR3 is TGCGCCAGCGGCGCTGACAGGGGAAATAACTATGGCTACACCTTC. It encodes CASGADRGNNYGYTF.

CDR3 sequence: CASSPRDYFTDTQYF. The CDR3 coding sequence is TGTGCCAGCAGCCCCCGGGACTACTTCACAGATACGCAGTATTTT. The chain uses TRBV9 and TRBJ2-3; 7 bases are shared with TRBD2. The CDR3 totals 15 residues. Germline V gives CDR1 SGDLS, CDR2 YYNGEE. V shed 4 bases and J 2 bases; nucleotides not matched to a gene: 7.

This chain connects TRBV19 to TRBJ1-1; D uncertain. The V end was cut by 4 bases, the J end by 7 bases, with 7 bases between. Germline assignment: CDR1 LNHDA and CDR2 SQIVND (reference sequence). CDR3 length: 11 residues. In DNA form, the CDR3 reads TGTGCCAGTAGTAGGCGGCTTGAAGCTTTCTTT. This gives the protein CASSRRLEAFF.

This clone has only a few counts. The V gene is TRBV25-1, the J gene TRBJ2-5; D remains ambiguous. The CDR3 sequence is 16 residues long. V lost 0 bases, J lost 5 bases, and 16 bases lay in between. The germline V gene has CDR1 MGHDK and CDR2 SYGVNS. The CDR3 DNA reads as TGTGCCAGCAGTGAATATTATGAAGGCAGGTCGGAGACCCAGTACTTC. This translates into CASSEYYEGRSETQYF.

The chain employs TRBV15 and TRBJ1-6, with D possibly matching TRBD1 (6 bases). Trimming stripped 5 bases from V and 8 bases from J, with 19 bases between. The CDR3 length is 16 residues. CDR1 LNHNV and CDR2 YYDKDF come from the germline V gene (reference sequence). CDR3 in DNA: TGTGCCACCAGCGAGGACAGTGGGGGAGTTGATTCACCCCTCCACTTT. This codes for CATSEDSGGVDSPLHF.

V usage is TRBV2 and J usage is TRBJ2-3; D is undetermined. The CDR3 covers 12 residues. The V and J ends lost 5 bases and 4 bases respectively, with 7 bases between them. The germline V gene has CDR1 SNHLY and CDR2 FYNNEI. The CDR3 loop reads CASSKWPDTQYF. The CDR3 bases are TGTGCCAGCAGTAAGTGGCCAGATACGCAGTATTTT.

The chain employs TRBV5-6 and TRBJ1-1; D is ambiguous. This CDR3 has 14 amino acids. The germline CDR1 and CDR2 sequences are SGHDT and YYEEEE. V lost 1 base to trimming and J lost 7 bases, with 14 bases between them. The CDR3 sequence is CASSLLSSLGEAFF. The CDR3 nucleotides are TGTGCCAGCAGCTTGCTAAGCAGTCTTGGTGAAGCTTTCTTT.

This clone was detected a few times. The gene calls are TRBV6-5 and TRBJ1-1; D might be TRBD1 (5 bases). The germline CDR1 and CDR2 sequences are MNHEY and SVGAGI. CDR3 length equals 14 residues. V lost 4 bases and J lost 1, with 10 bases in between. CDR3: CASSWGRGNTEAFF. The DNA for the CDR3 is TGTGCCAGCAGTTGGGGACGGGGGAACACTGAAGCTTTCTTT.

This clone appeared a single time. V gene TRBV19 combines with J gene TRBJ1-2, with 8 nucleotides matching TRBD1. With 4 bases clipped from V and 10 bases from J, the junction kept 11 bases outside the gene matches. Germline V CDR1 and CDR2: LNHDA, SQIVND (reference sequence). The CDR3 is 14 amino acids. DNA for the CDR3: TGTGCCAGTAGTAGCCCCGACAGGGGAACAATCTACACCTTC. Residues: CASSSPDRGTIYTF. Full variable domain (missing parts from reference TRBV19 and TRBJ1-2): DGGITQSPKYLFRKEGQNVTLSCEQNLNHDAMYWYRQDPGQGLRLIYYSQIVNDFQKGDIAEGYSVSREKKESFPLTVTSAQKNPTAFYLCASSSPDRGTIYTFGSGTRLTVV.

This clone was detected once. The rearrangement uses TRBV10-3 and TRBJ2-2, with TRBD1 identical over 7 bases. V trimming: 5 bases; J trimming: 4 bases; junction bases outside the gene matches: 4. Germline V CDR1 and CDR2: ENHRY, SYGVKD. CDR3 size: 14 residues. CDR3 residues: CAISPNRGTGELFF. CDR3 in DNA: TGTGCCATCAGTCCCAACAGGGGCACCGGGGAGCTGTTTTTT.

The gene calls are TRBV5-1 and TRBJ2-3; 14 bases are shared with TRBD2. This CDR3 has 15 amino acids. Germline lookup yields CDR1 SGHRS and CDR2 YFSETQ. J gave up 4 bases and V 4 bases, and 2 bases lay outside the gene matches. In nucleotides, the CDR3 is TGCGCCAGCAGCCTGACTAGCGGGAGGGCAGATACGCAGTATTTT. This translates into CASSLTSGRADTQYF.

The chain carries TRBV16 and TRBJ2-7, with 9 nucleotides matching TRBD2. This CDR3 region has 16 residues. The germline V gene encodes CDR1 KGHSY and CDR2 FQNENV. Trimming cost V 3 bases and J 1 base; bases outside gene matches: 7. In nucleotides, the CDR3 is TGTGCCAGCAGCCAGCCTGTGACTAGCGGTTCCTACGAGCAGTACTTC. The encoded protein is CASSQPVTSGSYEQYF.

In its sample, this clone was seen a few times. The V call is TRBV24-1, the J call TRBJ1-5, with D maybe TRBD1 (6 bases). CDR1 and CDR2 (germline): KGHDR, SFDVKD. Deletions cut 0 bases from V and 6 bases from J, with 14 bases between. The CDR3 is made up of 16 amino acids. As DNA, the CDR3 is TGTGCCACCAGTGATTTGCACGGGGGGCCCCTTCAGCCCCAGCATTTT. Its translation is CATSDLHGGPLQPQHF.

The chain uses TRBV9 and TRBJ2-1, with 10 bases aligning to TRBD2. Trimming at V came to 2 bases and at J to 3 bases, leaving 5 bases not matched to a gene. Germline CDR1 and CDR2: SGDLS and YYNGEE. The length of the CDR3 is 16 residues. In DNA, the CDR3 is TGTGCCAGCAGCGTGGGCCGGACTAGCGGCTACAATGAGCAGTTCTTC. Residues: CASSVGRTSGYNEQFF.

This rearrangement joins TRBV30 to TRBJ1-5; tentative D call: TRBD1 (6 bases). The CDR3 is 14 residues long. Per the germline V gene, CDR1 is GTSNPN and CDR2 is SVGIG (reference sequence). Between the trimmed V and J ends, which lost 0 bases and 2 bases, there was a span of 8 bases. CDR3 protein: CAWSVGARNQPQHF. CDR3 coding DNA: TGTGCCTGGAGTGTGGGGGCGCGCAATCAGCCCCAGCATTTT. Variable domain in full (rest from reference TRBV30 and TRBJ1-5): SQTIHQWPATLVQPVGSPLSLECTVEGTSNPNLYWYRQAAGRGLQLLFYSVGIGQISSEVPQNLSASRPQDRQFILSSKKLLLSDSGFYLCAWSVGARNQPQHFGDGTRLSIL.

The genes are TRBV10-2 and TRBJ1-1, with 8 nucleotides matching TRBD1. The CDR3 is made up of 17 amino acids. From germline, CDR1 is WSHSY and CDR2 SAAADI. V lost 4 bases and J lost 1; bases outside the gene matches: 11. Written as DNA, the CDR3 is TGCGCCAGCAGTGCGTGGCAACCCGGGACAGGGAACACTGAAGCTTTCTTT. Translation: CASSAWQPGTGNTEAFF.

This chain links TRBV19 with TRBJ1-2; D is unresolved. Looked up from germline, CDR1 is LNHDA and CDR2 is SQIVND (reference sequence). The CDR3 runs 14 residues. The germline V and J ends were trimmed by 7 bases and 0 bases, with 12 bases remaining between them. The CDR3 DNA reads as TGTGCCAGTATTCCGGACGGAGCTAACTATGGCTACACCTTC. It is translated as CASIPDGANYGYTF.

V is TRBV2 and J is TRBJ2-1; D possibly matches TRBD1 or TRBD2 (5 bases each). This CDR3 region has 14 residues. Germline V gene sequence: CDR1 SNHLY, CDR2 FYNNEI. With 6 bases removed from V and 4 bases from J, the gap between germline ends came to 13 bases. The CDR3 loop reads CASRRDANYNEQFF. DNA of the CDR3: TGTGCCAGCAGACGGGACGCTAATTACAATGAGCAGTTCTTC.

The rearrangement joins TRBV28 to TRBJ2-7, with TRBD2 as a possible D gene (6 bases). Germline V lookup: CDR1 MDHEN, CDR2 SYDVKM. The length of the CDR3 is 14 residues. V lost 6 bases and J 5 bases, leaving 17 bases between the germline ends. The CDR3 spells CASRRGGPQHEQYF. Here the CDR3 DNA reads TGTGCCAGCAGACGCGGAGGGCCTCAGCACGAGCAGTACTTC.